The next 24 T cell receptor beta chains were all read from a single sample in a study of T cells in Graves' hyperthyroidism and ophthalmopathy. The investigators amplified TCR beta CDR3 regions from RNA transcripts. HTBI primers drove first-round RT-PCR of the TCR CDR3. TCRdb reprocessed the multiplex PCR reads with MiXCR, giving one entry per CDR3 protein. The profile shows over 700,000 distinct CDR3 sequences, 35% to 40% of them singletons. The sequenced material came from blood. These receptors were collected from a young man with Graves' hyperthyroidism.

In its sample, this clonotype was seen many times. The chain recombines TRBV9 with TRBJ2-2; no firm D call. Per germline, CDR1 SGDLS and CDR2 YYNGEE. This CDR3 comprises 13 residues. V was trimmed by 4 bases and J by 2 bases, leaving 6 bases between them. The CDR3 region is CASSTRNTGELFF. Written as DNA, the CDR3 is TGTGCCAGCAGCACCCGTAACACCGGGGAGCTGTTTTTT.

This clonotype was counted only a few times. The J gene is TRBJ2-7, the V gene TRBV12-3 or TRBV12-4; D remains unclear. This CDR3 region has 15 residues. The V and J ends lost 2 bases and 10 bases respectively, with 21 bases between them. CDR3: CASSLHASPFDLQYF. The CDR3, as DNA: TGTGCCAGCAGTTTACACGCTAGTCCCTTTGACCTACAGTACTTC.

The rearrangement uses TRBV7-2 and TRBJ1-2, with D possibly TRBD1 on 6 matching bases. CDR3 length: 14 residues. Germline V gene data show CDR1 as SGHTA and CDR2 as FQGNSA. V was trimmed by 4 bases and J by 0 bases, leaving 9 bases between them. Here the CDR3 DNA reads TGTGCCAGCAGCTCCCGACAGGCTAACTATGGCTACACCTTC. It encodes CASSSRQANYGYTF.

The rearrangement links TRBV20-1 to TRBJ2-5, with 11 bases fitting TRBD2. The CDR3 has 15 amino acids. The ends lost 0 bases at V and 3 bases at J; junction bases unmatched: 3. CDR1 and CDR2 from the germline V gene are DFQATT and SNEGSKA (reference sequence). CDR3: CSARDSGGAKETQYF. For the CDR3, the DNA is TGCAGTGCTAGAGATAGCGGGGGGGCTAAAGAGACCCAGTACTTC.

This clonotype was picked up many times. V gene TRBV29-1 combines with J gene TRBJ1-2; D gene uncertain. V lost 4 bases to trimming and J lost 2 bases, with 11 bases between them. From germline, CDR1 is SQVTM and CDR2 ANQGSEA. This CDR3 has 13 amino acids. The CDR3 sequence is CSVGRVGNYGYTF. The CDR3 DNA follows: TGCAGCGTTGGAAGGGTTGGCAACTATGGCTACACCTTC. Full variable domain (outside the CDR3, taken from reference TRBV29-1 and TRBJ1-2): SAVISQKPSRDICQRGTSLTIQCQVDSQVTMMFWYRQQPGQSLTLIATANQGSEATYESGFVIDKFPISRPNLTFSTLTVSNMSPEDSSIYLCSVGRVGNYGYTFGSGTRLTVV.

This clonotype was observed once. This chain uses TRBV20-1 with TRBJ1-6; no definite D call. The germline V gene has CDR1 DFQATT and CDR2 SNEGSKA (reference sequence). V lost 1 base to trimming and J lost 0 bases, with 7 bases between them. The CDR3 covers 15 residues. The DNA for the CDR3 is TGCAGTGCTAGAGGCAGCAGCTCCTATAATTCACCCCTCCACTTT. Its protein is CSARGSSSYNSPLHF.

As to this clonotype: The junction shows a germline mismatch at one end, possibly a read error. The chain employs TRBV20-1 and TRBJ1-5; TRBD1 matches 7 bases. The CDR3 spans 14 residues. The V gene's germline CDR1 is DFQATT and CDR2 SNEGSKA (reference sequence). The CDR3 coding sequence is TGCAGTGCCAGAGAAGTAGGGACAGATCAGCCCCAGCATTTT. The encoded protein is CSAREVGTDQPQHF.

This sequence joins TRBV10-3 and TRBJ1-2; possible D gene TRBD1, 6 bases. V gave up 5 bases and J gave up 11 bases, with 9 bases separating them. The CDR3 sequence is 10 residues long. Per germline, CDR1 ENHRY and CDR2 SYGVKD. The CDR3 loop reads CAISRTAYTF. The DNA of the CDR3 is TGTGCCATCAGTCGGACAGCTTACACCTTC.

At least ten counts were recorded for this clonotype. This chain links TRBV15 with TRBJ2-5; D ambiguous. The length of the CDR3 is 13 residues. Trimming took off 0 bases at V and 2 bases at J, with 4 bases between the two ends. CDR1 is LNHNV and CDR2 is YYDKDF in the germline V gene (reference sequence). This chain's CDR3 is CATSREPQETQYF. In DNA, the CDR3 is TGTGCCACCAGCAGAGAACCTCAAGAGACCCAGTACTTC.

This clonotype was recorded at least ten times. V usage is TRBV11-2 and J usage is TRBJ1-2; D is unresolved. CDR1 is SGHAT, CDR2 FQNNGV, per germline. This CDR3 contains 12 residues. V dropped 1 base and J dropped 7 bases, with 7 bases sitting between them. CDR3 bases: TGTGCCAGCAGCTTAGGAGTAACTGGCTACACCTTC. Translating gives CASSLGVTGYTF.

Remarks on this clonotype: With a much larger clone just one base away, this may be a read error. The CDR3 DNA is TGTGCCAGCAGTGAAGCAGGGACAGGGGGAGACTATGGCTACACCTTC. As protein: CASSEAGTGGDYGYTF. The genes are TRBV2 and TRBJ1-2, with 11 bases matching TRBD1. The length of the CDR3 is 16 residues. The V gene end was trimmed by 0 bases and the J gene end by 3 bases; junction bases not matched to a gene: 3. Germline V gene lookup returns CDR1 SNHLY and CDR2 FYNNEI.

This clonotype was seen more than once but under ten times. The rearrangement links TRBV2 to TRBJ1-2; 9 positions match TRBD1. Germline-derived CDR1 and CDR2 are SNHLY and FYNNEI. The V and J ends lost 3 bases and 8 bases, in that order; junction bases with no gene match: 4. The CDR3 is 13 amino acids. CDR3 region: CASSEGQGWGYTF. The CDR3 nucleotides are TGTGCCAGCAGTGAGGGACAGGGCTGGGGCTACACCTTC.

V and J are TRBV6-6 and TRBJ1-5; D gene uncertain. Trimming pared 2 bases from V and 1 base from J, leaving 15 bases between. This CDR3 has 17 residues. Per the germline V gene, CDR1 is MNHNY and CDR2 is SVGAGI (reference sequence). CDR3 nucleotide sequence: TGTGCCAGCAGTTACCGGGCCTCCCGGGGAAGCAATCAGCCCCAGCATTTT. Its protein is CASSYRASRGSNQPQHF.

The chain is built from TRBV5-1 and TRBJ2-7; 7 bases map to TRBD1. The CDR3 covers 15 residues. V lost 2 bases, J lost 0 bases, and 5 bases stayed unmatched. CDR1 and CDR2 from the germline V gene are SGHRS and YFSETQ. The DNA for the CDR3 is TGCGCCAGCAGCTTAACCCGGGACAGCTCCTACGAGCAGTACTTC. Protein: CASSLTRDSSYEQYF.

Notes on this clonotype: A single base separates this from a much larger clone, so it may be a read error. This chain connects TRBV7-8 to TRBJ1-5; D is unclear. Germline V gene sequence: CDR1 SGHVS, CDR2 FQNEAQ. V was pared by 4 bases and J by 8 bases, with 12 bases between. The CDR3 spans 13 residues. The CDR3 is CASSSQPAEPQHF. The CDR3 nucleotides are TGTGCCAGCAGCTCACAGCCAGCGGAGCCCCAGCATTTT.

This clonotype was counted a few times. The chain employs TRBV5-4 and TRBJ2-5; 7 positions agree with TRBD1. There are 14 residues in the CDR3. V trimming: 4 bases; J trimming: 7 bases; junction bases outside the gene matches: 10. The V gene's germline CDR1 is SGHNT and CDR2 YYREEE (reference sequence). This chain's CDR3 is CASSRTGTSGTQYF. CDR3 coding DNA: TGTGCCAGCAGCAGGACAGGCACCTCCGGGACCCAGTACTTC.

The genes are TRBV28 and TRBJ1-6; D is perhaps TRBD1 (5 bases). Germline V gives CDR1 MDHEN, CDR2 SYDVKM. Trimming cost V 2 bases and J 5 bases, with 13 bases left between them. CDR3 length equals 16 residues. In DNA form, the CDR3 reads TGTGCCAGCAGTTTAAGGGCTCCGGGGGATAATTCACCCCTCCACTTT. Protein product: CASSLRAPGDNSPLHF.

This clonotype has only a few counts. The V gene is TRBV7-8, the J gene TRBJ1-4, with D possibly matching TRBD1 (6 bases). The CDR3 has 15 residues. Per germline, CDR1 SGHVS and CDR2 FQNEAQ. Trimming took off 5 bases at V and 7 bases at J, with 17 bases between the two ends. CDR3 protein: CASSKGVEEGEKLFF. CDR3 DNA: TGTGCCAGCAGCAAGGGGGTCGAAGAGGGTGAAAAACTGTTTTTT.

In DNA, the CDR3 is TGTGCCACCAGCAGGCAGGGGGCAAGTGGCTACACCTTC. This sequence encodes CATSRQGASGYTF. V usage is TRBV15 and J usage is TRBJ1-2; 8 bases map to TRBD1. Germline assignment: CDR1 LNHNV and CDR2 YYDKDF (reference sequence). The CDR3 length is 13 residues. The V gene end was trimmed by 3 bases and the J gene end by 7 bases; junction bases not matched to a gene: 4.

This clonotype occurred a few times. V is TRBV11-2 and J is TRBJ2-5; tentatively, D is TRBD1 or TRBD2 (6 bases each). The germline V gene encodes CDR1 SGHAT and CDR2 FQNNGV. This CDR3 is built from 13 residues. The V gene lost 4 bases and the J gene lost 3 bases, with 9 bases spanning the gap. The CDR3 reads CASSSGAEETQYF. Written as DNA, the CDR3 is TGTGCCAGCAGCTCGGGGGCTGAAGAGACCCAGTACTTC.

This clonotype has a count of ten or more. This rearrangement joins TRBV7-9 to TRBJ2-5, with 8 bases aligning to TRBD1. The CDR3 runs to 15 residues. Unmatched junction bases numbered 7, after V lost 2 bases and J lost 5 bases. Germline V CDR1 and CDR2: SEHNR, FQNEAQ (reference sequence). CDR3 region: CASSLPTGAVETQYF. DNA for the CDR3: TGTGCCAGCAGCTTACCGACAGGGGCTGTCGAGACCCAGTACTTC.

This sequence joins TRBV7-3 and TRBJ2-5, with 7 bases aligning to TRBD2. Germline V CDR1 and CDR2: SGHTA, FQGTGA. This CDR3 has 15 amino acids. V gave up 5 bases and J gave up 2 bases; unmatched junction bases: 8. For the CDR3, the DNA is TGTGCCAGCAGCAACACGGCGGGGGAACAAGAGACCCAGTACTTC. Amino acid sequence: CASSNTAGEQETQYF.

This clonotype has at least ten counts. The CDR3 protein is CASSLMPGTGELFF. The CDR3 nucleotides read TGTGCCAGCAGCTTAATGCCAGGCACCGGGGAGCTGTTTTTT. This chain uses TRBV7-3 with TRBJ2-2; D is ambiguous. Germline V lookup: CDR1 SGHTA, CDR2 FQGTGA. V was trimmed by 1 base and J by 4 bases, leaving 7 bases between them. The CDR3 consists of 14 residues.

This clonotype was picked up a small number of times. Mismatch with germline at one junction end may stem from a read error. The chain is built from TRBV10-3 and TRBJ2-7; D remains unclear. This CDR3 spans 14 amino acids. Germline values: CDR1 ENHRY, CDR2 SYGVKD. The CDR3 DNA is TGTGCCAGCAGTTACGTGGGTTTTCCCTACGAGCAGTACTTC. Its translation: CASSYVGFPYEQYF.